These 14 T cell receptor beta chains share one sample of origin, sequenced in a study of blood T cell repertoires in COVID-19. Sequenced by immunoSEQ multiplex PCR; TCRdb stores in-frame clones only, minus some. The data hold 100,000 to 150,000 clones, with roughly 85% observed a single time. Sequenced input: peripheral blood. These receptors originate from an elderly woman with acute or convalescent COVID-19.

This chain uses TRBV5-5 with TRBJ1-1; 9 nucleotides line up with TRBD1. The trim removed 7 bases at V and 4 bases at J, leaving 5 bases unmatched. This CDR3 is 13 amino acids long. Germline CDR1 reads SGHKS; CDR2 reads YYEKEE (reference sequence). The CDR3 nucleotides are TGTGCCAGCTCCTCGGACAGGGGCACTGAAGCTTTCTTT. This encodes CASSSDRGTEAFF.

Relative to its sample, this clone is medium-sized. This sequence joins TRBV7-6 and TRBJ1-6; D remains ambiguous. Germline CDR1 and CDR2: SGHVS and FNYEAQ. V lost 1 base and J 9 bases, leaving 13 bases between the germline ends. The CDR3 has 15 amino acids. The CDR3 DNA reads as TGTGCCAGCAGCTTAGGGGCAGGCGGGGTTTCACCCCTCCACTTT. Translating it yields CASSLGAGGVSPLHF.

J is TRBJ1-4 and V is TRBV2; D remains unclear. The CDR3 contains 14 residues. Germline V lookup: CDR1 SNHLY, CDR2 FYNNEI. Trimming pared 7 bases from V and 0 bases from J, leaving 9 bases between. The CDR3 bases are TGTGCCAGCACCCCACCAGCAACTAATGAAAAACTGTTTTTT. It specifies CASTPPATNEKLFF.

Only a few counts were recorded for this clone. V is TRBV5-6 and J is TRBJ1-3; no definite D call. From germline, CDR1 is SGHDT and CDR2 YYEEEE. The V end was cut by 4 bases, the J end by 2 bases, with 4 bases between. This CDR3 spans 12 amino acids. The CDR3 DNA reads TGTGCCAGCAGCCTAGCTGGAAACACCATATATTTT. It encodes CASSLAGNTIYF.

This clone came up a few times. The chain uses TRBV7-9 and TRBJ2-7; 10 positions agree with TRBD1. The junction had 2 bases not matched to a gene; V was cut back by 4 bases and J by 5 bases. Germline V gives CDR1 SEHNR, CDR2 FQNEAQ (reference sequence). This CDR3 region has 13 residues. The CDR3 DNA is TGTGCCAGCAGCTCGGGACAGGGGAACGAGCAGTACTTC. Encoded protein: CASSSGQGNEQYF.

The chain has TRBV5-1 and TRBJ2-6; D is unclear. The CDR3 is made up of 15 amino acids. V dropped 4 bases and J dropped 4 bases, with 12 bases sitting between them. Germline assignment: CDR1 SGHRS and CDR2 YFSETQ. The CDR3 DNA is TGCGCCAGCAGCCCCCCAGTCTGGGGGGCCAACGTCCTGACTTTC. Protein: CASSPPVWGANVLTF.

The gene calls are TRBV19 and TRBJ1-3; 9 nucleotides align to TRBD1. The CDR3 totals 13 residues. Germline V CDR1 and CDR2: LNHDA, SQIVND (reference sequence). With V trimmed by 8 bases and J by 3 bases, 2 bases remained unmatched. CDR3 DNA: TGTGCCAGTGGACAGGGGTTTGGAAACACCATATATTTT. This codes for CASGQGFGNTIYF.

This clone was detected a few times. As DNA, the CDR3 is TGTGCCAGCAGCCAAGTCGACAGTTCAACGGGCTATGGCTACACCTTC. Residues: CASSQVDSSTGYGYTF. The rearrangement joins TRBV3-1 (or the pseudogene TRBV3-2) to TRBJ1-2; D is perhaps TRBD1 (5 bases). V was trimmed by 1 base and J by 4 bases, leaving 16 bases between them. Germline CDR1 LGHDT, CDR2 YNNKEL (reference sequence). This CDR3 comprises 16 residues.

CDR3 in amino acids: CASSFRSSKHF. The CDR3 region has the DNA TGTGCCAGCAGTTTCAGGTCCTCAAAGCATTTT. The chain links TRBV12-3 or TRBV12-4 to TRBJ1-5; D not certain. V gave up 3 bases and J gave up 14 bases, with 11 bases separating them. The CDR3 extends over 11 amino acids.

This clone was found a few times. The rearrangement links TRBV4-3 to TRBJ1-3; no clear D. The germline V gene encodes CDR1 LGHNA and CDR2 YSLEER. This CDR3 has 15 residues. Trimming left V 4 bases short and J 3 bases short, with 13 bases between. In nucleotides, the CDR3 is TGCGCCAGCAGCCTTACGACACAGAGTGGAAACACCATATATTTT. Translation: CASSLTTQSGNTIYF.

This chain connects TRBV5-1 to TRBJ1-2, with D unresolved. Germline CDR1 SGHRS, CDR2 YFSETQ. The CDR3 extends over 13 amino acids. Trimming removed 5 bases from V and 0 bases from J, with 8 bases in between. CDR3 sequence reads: CASSLSANYGYTF. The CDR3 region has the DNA TGCGCCAGCAGTCTTTCGGCTAACTATGGCTACACCTTC.

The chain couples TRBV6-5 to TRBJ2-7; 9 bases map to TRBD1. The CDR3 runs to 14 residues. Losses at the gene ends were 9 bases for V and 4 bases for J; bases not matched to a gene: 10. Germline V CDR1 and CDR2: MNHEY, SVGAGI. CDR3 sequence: CASRRGQGSYEQYV. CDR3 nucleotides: TGTGCCAGTCGGAGAGGACAGGGGTCTTACGAGCAGTACGTC.

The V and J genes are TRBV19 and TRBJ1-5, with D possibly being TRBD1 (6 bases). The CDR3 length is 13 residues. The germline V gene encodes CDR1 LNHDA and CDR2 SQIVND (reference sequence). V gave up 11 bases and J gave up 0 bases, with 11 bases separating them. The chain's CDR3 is CALGGNSNQPQHF. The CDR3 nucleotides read TGTGCCCTAGGGGGTAATAGCAATCAGCCCCAGCATTTT.

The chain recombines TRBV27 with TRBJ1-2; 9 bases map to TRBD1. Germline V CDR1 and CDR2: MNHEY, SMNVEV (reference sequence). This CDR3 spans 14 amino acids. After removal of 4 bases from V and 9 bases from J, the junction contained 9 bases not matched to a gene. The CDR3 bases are TGTGCCAGCAGTTCCCACGGGACAGGGCGTCGCTACACCTTC. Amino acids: CASSSHGTGRRYTF.